This is a list of T cell receptor beta chains from one sample in a study of cytomegalovirus exposure and HLA in healthy donors. Clones were sequenced by immunoSEQ multiplex PCR, and TCRdb holds only the in-frame ones, with some missing. There are about 150,000 clones in the sample; approximately 82% occur only once, and under 7.5% lies in the top ten. The sequenced sample consisted of PBMCs. The source of these receptors is a woman between 50 and 59 years old in good health and CMV-seropositive. Each CDR3 is given with its conserved first and last residue. Each record gives: V gene, J gene, D gene, CDR3 length, clone size, CDR3 DNA, CDR3 protein. The D gene is left open where the match is weak. Some rows have no size entry. The others give once, few or many, or a class for an expanded clone.

V gene: TRBV2
J gene: TRBJ1-1
D gene: TRBD1
CDR3 length: 14
clone size: few
CDR3 DNA: TGTGCCAGCAGTCGTACCCGGCAGGGGGCCCAAGCTTTCTTT
CDR3 protein: CASSRTRQGAQAFF

V gene: TRBV2
J gene: TRBJ1-5
D gene: TRBD1
CDR3 length: 16
clone size: NA
CDR3 DNA: TGTGCCAGCAGTGGGACAGGGACGAGCAGCAATCAGCCCCAGCATTTT
CDR3 protein: CASSGTGTSSNQPQHF

V gene: TRBV7-3
J gene: TRBJ2-3
D gene: TRBD2
CDR3 length: 15
clone size: once
CDR3 DNA: TGTGCCAGCAGCAGGACTAGCGGGGGCACAGATACGCAGTATTTT
CDR3 protein: CASSRTSGGTDTQYF

V gene: TRBV5-4
J gene: TRBJ2-2
D gene: NA
CDR3 length: 16
clone size: NA
CDR3 DNA: TGTGCCAGCAGCTTTGGACAACTTGGAAACACCGGGGAGCTGTTTTTT
CDR3 protein: CASSFGQLGNTGELFF

V gene: TRBV11-2
J gene: TRBJ1-1
D gene: TRBD1
CDR3 length: 17
clone size: NA
CDR3 DNA: TGTGCCAGCAGCTTAGGCTCGAGGACAGGAGTGAACACTGAAGCTTTCTTT
CDR3 protein: CASSLGSRTGVNTEAFF

V gene: TRBV7-9
J gene: TRBJ1-6
D gene: NA
CDR3 length: 14
clone size: NA
CDR3 DNA: TGTGCCAGCAGCTTAGCCTACAGGGATTCACCCCTCCACTTT
CDR3 protein: CASSLAYRDSPLHF

V gene: TRBV4-1
J gene: TRBJ1-5
D gene: TRBD1
CDR3 length: 13
clone size: NA
CDR3 DNA: TGCGCCAGCAGCCCGACAGGGGGCCAGCCCCAGCATTTT
CDR3 protein: CASSPTGGQPQHF

V gene: TRBV30
J gene: TRBJ1-3
D gene: NA
CDR3 length: 17
clone size: NA
CDR3 DNA: TGTGCCTGGAGTGTACAGGGACCGCGGAGCTCTGGAAACACCATATATTTT
CDR3 protein: CAWSVQGPRSSGNTIYF

V gene: TRBV29-1
J gene: TRBJ2-3
D gene: TRBD1
CDR3 length: 14
clone size: NA
CDR3 DNA: TGCAGCGCTAAACAGGGGGCGGTAGCAGATACGCAGTATTTT
CDR3 protein: CSAKQGAVADTQYF

V gene: TRBV10-2
J gene: TRBJ1-6
D gene: NA
CDR3 length: 16
clone size: NA
CDR3 DNA: TGCGCCAGCAAGCGGGGGGCGGAGGAAAGCGTTTCACCCCTCCACTTT
CDR3 protein: CASKRGAEESVSPLHF

V gene: TRBV7-2
J gene: TRBJ2-1
D gene: NA
CDR3 length: 12
clone size: NA
CDR3 DNA: TGTGCCAGCAGCTTCTTAGCCAATGAGCAGTTCTTC
CDR3 protein: CASSFLANEQFF

V gene: TRBV5-6
J gene: TRBJ2-2
D gene: NA
CDR3 length: 18
clone size: NA
CDR3 DNA: TGTGCCAGCAGCTTGAGTTGGAGTCAAACACGAGCGTCCGGGGAGCTGTTTTTT
CDR3 protein: CASSLSWSQTRASGELFF

V gene: TRBV19
J gene: TRBJ2-1
D gene: NA
CDR3 length: 16
clone size: NA
CDR3 DNA: TGTGCCAGTAGTATAAGGAGGCAGACCTCTAATGACAAGCAGTTCTTC
CDR3 protein: CASSIRRQTSNDKQFF

V gene: TRBV7-9
J gene: TRBJ1-3
D gene: NA
CDR3 length: 15
clone size: NA
CDR3 DNA: TGTGCCAGCAGCTTATTCTCTCTCTCTGGAAACACCATATATTTT
CDR3 protein: CASSLFSLSGNTIYF

V gene: TRBV5-8
J gene: TRBJ1-5
D gene: NA
CDR3 length: 13
clone size: NA
CDR3 DNA: TGTGCCAGCAGCTTGGCCGAGGATCAGCCCCAGCATTTT
CDR3 protein: CASSLAEDQPQHF

V gene: TRBV13
J gene: TRBJ2-3
D gene: TRBD2
CDR3 length: 17
clone size: NA
CDR3 DNA: TGTGCCAGCAGCACCACTATTCGGCGGGGGGGTTTGGATACGCAGTATTTT
CDR3 protein: CASSTTIRRGGLDTQYF

V gene: TRBV7-8
J gene: TRBJ1-5
D gene: NA
CDR3 length: 18
clone size: NA
CDR3 DNA: TGTGCCAGCAGCTTAGCCCCCTCTGGGGGCGGTGGAATTTGGCCCCAGCATTTT
CDR3 protein: CASSLAPSGGGGIWPQHF

V gene: TRBV5-1
J gene: TRBJ2-5
D gene: NA
CDR3 length: 15
clone size: once
CDR3 DNA: TGCGCCAGCAGCTTGGCGCCAGGGATTAAAGAGACCCAGTACTTC
CDR3 protein: CASSLAPGIKETQYF

V gene: TRBV6-5
J gene: TRBJ2-2
D gene: NA
CDR3 length: 14
clone size: NA
CDR3 DNA: TGTGCCAGCTGTTCCAGTCGGGACACCGGGGAGCTGTTTTTT
CDR3 protein: CASCSSRDTGELFF

V gene: TRBV6-5
J gene: TRBJ1-1
D gene: NA
CDR3 length: 14
clone size: NA
CDR3 DNA: TGTGCCAGCAGTTACTTCAACATGAACACTGAAGCTTTCTTT
CDR3 protein: CASSYFNMNTEAFF

V gene: TRBV19
J gene: TRBJ1-1
D gene: NA
CDR3 length: 12
clone size: once
CDR3 DNA: TGTGCCAGTAGGGGACAGAACACTGAAGCTTTCTTT
CDR3 protein: CASRGQNTEAFF

V gene: TRBV5-6
J gene: TRBJ2-7
D gene: TRBD1
CDR3 length: 16
clone size: NA
CDR3 DNA: TGTGCCAGCAGCTTGTATTGGGATGGGACAGGGGACGAGCAGTACTTC
CDR3 protein: CASSLYWDGTGDEQYF

V gene: TRBV7-3
J gene: TRBJ2-2
D gene: TRBD2
CDR3 length: 15
clone size: NA
CDR3 DNA: TGTGCCAGCAGCCCCGGCGGGACTACCACCGGGGAGCTGTTTTTT
CDR3 protein: CASSPGGTTTGELFF

V gene: TRBV7-8
J gene: TRBJ2-6
D gene: TRBD2
CDR3 length: 15
clone size: NA
CDR3 DNA: TGTGCCAGCAGCTTAGAGCGGGGGACGACGAACGTCCTGACTTTC
CDR3 protein: CASSLERGTTNVLTF

V gene: TRBV2
J gene: TRBJ2-1
D gene: TRBD2
CDR3 length: 15
clone size: NA
CDR3 DNA: TGTGCCAGCGCAGTATACGGGGGGACCTACAATGAGCAGTTCTTC
CDR3 protein: CASAVYGGTYNEQFF

V gene: TRBV5-1
J gene: TRBJ2-7
D gene: TRBD1
CDR3 length: 14
clone size: few
CDR3 DNA: TGCGCCAGCAGTCCCACAGGGGGCGGCTACGAGCAGTACTTC
CDR3 protein: CASSPTGGGYEQYF

V gene: TRBV7-2
J gene: TRBJ2-4
D gene: NA
CDR3 length: 12
clone size: NA
CDR3 DNA: TGTGCCAGCAGCCGGGTCGAGAACATTCAGTACTTC
CDR3 protein: CASSRVENIQYF

V gene: TRBV7-9
J gene: TRBJ1-5
D gene: NA
CDR3 length: 12
clone size: NA
CDR3 DNA: TGTTCCAGCAGCTTAGTAGAGCAGCCCCAGCATTTT
CDR3 protein: CSSSLVEQPQHF

V gene: TRBV29-1
J gene: TRBJ2-2
D gene: NA
CDR3 length: 13
clone size: NA
CDR3 DNA: TGCAGCGTTCTTGGCGGCAGCACCGGGGAGCTGTTTTTT
CDR3 protein: CSVLGGSTGELFF

V gene: TRBV9
J gene: TRBJ1-1
D gene: TRBD1
CDR3 length: 14
clone size: once
CDR3 DNA: TGTGCCAGCAGCGGGACAGGGACGAACACTGAAGCTTTCTTT
CDR3 protein: CASSGTGTNTEAFF

V gene: TRBV12-5
J gene: TRBJ2-2
D gene: TRBD1
CDR3 length: 16
clone size: NA
CDR3 DNA: TGTGCTAGTGGTTTGGGATCATCGACAGGGTCCGGGGAGCTGTTTTTT
CDR3 protein: CASGLGSSTGSGELFF

V gene: TRBV30
J gene: TRBJ2-3
D gene: TRBD2
CDR3 length: 13
clone size: NA
CDR3 DNA: TGTGCCTGGAGTGGGTCCAGCGGGGGGGCCAAGTATTTT
CDR3 protein: CAWSGSSGGAKYF

V gene: TRBV7-2
J gene: TRBJ2-2
D gene: TRBD2
CDR3 length: 15
clone size: NA
CDR3 DNA: TGTGCCAGCAGCTTAACGGGGGGGGTCACCGGGGAGCTGTTTTTT
CDR3 protein: CASSLTGGVTGELFF

V gene: TRBV30
J gene: TRBJ2-3
D gene: TRBD2
CDR3 length: 14
clone size: few
CDR3 DNA: TGTGCCTGGAGTGGACTAGCGGGGGCAGATACGCAGTATTTT
CDR3 protein: CAWSGLAGADTQYF

V gene: TRBV11-3
J gene: TRBJ2-3
D gene: TRBD1
CDR3 length: 15
clone size: once
CDR3 DNA: TGTGCCAGCTCCCCCGGGACAGGGGACCCAGATACGCAGTATTTT
CDR3 protein: CASSPGTGDPDTQYF

V gene: TRBV10-3
J gene: TRBJ1-1
D gene: NA
CDR3 length: 13
clone size: NA
CDR3 DNA: TGTGCCATCAGTCAGTTGGAGGACACTGAAGCTTTCTTT
CDR3 protein: CAISQLEDTEAFF